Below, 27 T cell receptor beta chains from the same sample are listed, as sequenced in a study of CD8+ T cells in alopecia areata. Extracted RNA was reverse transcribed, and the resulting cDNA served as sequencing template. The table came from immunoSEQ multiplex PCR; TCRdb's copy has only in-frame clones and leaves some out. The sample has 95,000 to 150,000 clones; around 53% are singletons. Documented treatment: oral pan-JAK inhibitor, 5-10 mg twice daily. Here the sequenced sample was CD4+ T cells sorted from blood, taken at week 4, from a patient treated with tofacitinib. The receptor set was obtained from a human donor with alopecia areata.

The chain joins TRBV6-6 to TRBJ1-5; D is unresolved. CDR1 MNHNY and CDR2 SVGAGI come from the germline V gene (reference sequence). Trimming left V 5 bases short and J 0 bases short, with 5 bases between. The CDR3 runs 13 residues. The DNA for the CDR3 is TGTGCCAGCAGTGACAATAGCAATCAGCCCCAGCATTTT. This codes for CASSDNSNQPQHF.

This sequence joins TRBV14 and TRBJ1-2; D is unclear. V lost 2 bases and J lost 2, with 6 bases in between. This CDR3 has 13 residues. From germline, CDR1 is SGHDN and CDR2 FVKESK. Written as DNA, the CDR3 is TGTGCCAGCAGCCAATGGACCAACTATGGCTACACCTTC. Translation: CASSQWTNYGYTF.

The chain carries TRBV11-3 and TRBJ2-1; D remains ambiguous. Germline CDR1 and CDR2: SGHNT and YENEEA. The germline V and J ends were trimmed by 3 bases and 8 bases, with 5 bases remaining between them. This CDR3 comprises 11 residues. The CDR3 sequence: CASSFGHEQFF. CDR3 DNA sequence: TGTGCCAGCAGCTTCGGTCATGAGCAGTTCTTC.

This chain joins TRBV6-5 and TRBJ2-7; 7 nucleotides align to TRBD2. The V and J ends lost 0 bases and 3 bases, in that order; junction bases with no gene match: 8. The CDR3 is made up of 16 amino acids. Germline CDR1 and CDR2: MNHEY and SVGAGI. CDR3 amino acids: CASSYSRSASGYEQYF. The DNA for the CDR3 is TGTGCCAGCAGTTACTCTCGGAGTGCTAGCGGCTACGAGCAGTACTTC.

The CDR3 protein is CAWSVNMNTEAFF. As DNA, the CDR3 is TGTGCCTGGAGTGTAAACATGAACACTGAAGCTTTCTTT. The rearrangement links TRBV30 to TRBJ1-1; D call uncertain. V shed 0 bases and J shed 0 bases, with 5 bases lying between them. Germline-derived CDR1 and CDR2 are GTSNPN and SVGIG (reference sequence). CDR3 length equals 13 residues.

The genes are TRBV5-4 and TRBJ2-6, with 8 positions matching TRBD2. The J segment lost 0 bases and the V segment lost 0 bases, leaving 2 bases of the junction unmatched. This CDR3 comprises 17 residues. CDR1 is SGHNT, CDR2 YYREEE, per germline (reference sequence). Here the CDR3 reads CASSLALADSGANVLTF. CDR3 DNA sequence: TGTGCCAGCAGCTTGGCACTAGCGGACTCTGGGGCCAACGTCCTGACTTTC.

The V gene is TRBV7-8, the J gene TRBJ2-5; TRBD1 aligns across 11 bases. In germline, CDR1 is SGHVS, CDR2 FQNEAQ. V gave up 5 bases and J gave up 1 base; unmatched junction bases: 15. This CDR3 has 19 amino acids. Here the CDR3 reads CASSLGPPGTGGLQETQYF. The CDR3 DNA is TGTGCCAGCAGCCTAGGACCACCCGGGACAGGGGGTCTCCAAGAGACCCAGTACTTC.

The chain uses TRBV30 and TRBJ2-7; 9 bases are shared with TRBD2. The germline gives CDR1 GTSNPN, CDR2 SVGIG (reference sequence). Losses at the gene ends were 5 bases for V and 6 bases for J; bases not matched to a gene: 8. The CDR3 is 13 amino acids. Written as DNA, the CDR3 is TGTGCCTGGGGAAAACTAGCGGGCGGCGAGCAGTACTTC. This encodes CAWGKLAGGEQYF.

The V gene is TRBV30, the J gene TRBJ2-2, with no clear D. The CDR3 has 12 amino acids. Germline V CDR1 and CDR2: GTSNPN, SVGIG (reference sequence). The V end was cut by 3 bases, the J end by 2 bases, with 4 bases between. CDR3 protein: CAWSLNTGELFF. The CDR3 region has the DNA TGTGCCTGGAGCCTCAACACCGGGGAGCTGTTTTTT.

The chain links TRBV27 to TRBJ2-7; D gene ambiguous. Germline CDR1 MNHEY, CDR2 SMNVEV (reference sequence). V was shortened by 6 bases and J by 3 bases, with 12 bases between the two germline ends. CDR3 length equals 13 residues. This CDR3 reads CASSPRVVYEQYF. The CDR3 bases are TGTGCCAGCAGCCCTCGGGTTGTCTACGAGCAGTACTTC.

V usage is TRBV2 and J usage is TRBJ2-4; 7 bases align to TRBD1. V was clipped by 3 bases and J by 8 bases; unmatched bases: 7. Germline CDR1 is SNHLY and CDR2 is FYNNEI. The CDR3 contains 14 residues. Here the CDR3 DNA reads TGTGCCAGCAGTGATGGAAGGGGGCGGGACATTCAGTACTTC. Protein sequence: CASSDGRGRDIQYF.

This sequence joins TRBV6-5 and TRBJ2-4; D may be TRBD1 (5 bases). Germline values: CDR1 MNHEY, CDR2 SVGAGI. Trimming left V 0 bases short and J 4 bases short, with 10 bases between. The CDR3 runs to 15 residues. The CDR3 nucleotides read TGTGCCAGCAGTTACTCAGGGCAGGGAAAAAACATTCAGTACTTC. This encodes CASSYSGQGKNIQYF.

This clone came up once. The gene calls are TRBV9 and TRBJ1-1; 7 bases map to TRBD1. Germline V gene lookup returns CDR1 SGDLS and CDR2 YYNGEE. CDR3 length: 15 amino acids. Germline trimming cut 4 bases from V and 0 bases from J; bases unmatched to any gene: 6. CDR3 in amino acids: CASSLAGGLNTEAFF. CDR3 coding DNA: TGTGCCAGCAGCCTAGCAGGGGGGCTGAACACTGAAGCTTTCTTT.

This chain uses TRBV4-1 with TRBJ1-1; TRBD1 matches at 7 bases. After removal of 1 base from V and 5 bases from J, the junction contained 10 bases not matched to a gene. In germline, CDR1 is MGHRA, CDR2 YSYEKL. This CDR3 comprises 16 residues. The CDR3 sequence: CASSQVDRPGRTEAFF. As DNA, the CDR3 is TGCGCCAGCAGCCAAGTGGACAGGCCCGGGCGGACTGAAGCTTTCTTT.

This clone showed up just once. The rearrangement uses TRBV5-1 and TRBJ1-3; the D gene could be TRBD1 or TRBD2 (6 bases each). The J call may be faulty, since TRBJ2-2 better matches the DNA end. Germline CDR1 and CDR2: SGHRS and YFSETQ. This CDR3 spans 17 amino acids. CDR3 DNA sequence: TGCGCCAGCAGCTTGGAGCGGGTCCAGGGGTACACCGGGGAGCTGTTTTTT. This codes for CASSLERVQGYTGELFF.

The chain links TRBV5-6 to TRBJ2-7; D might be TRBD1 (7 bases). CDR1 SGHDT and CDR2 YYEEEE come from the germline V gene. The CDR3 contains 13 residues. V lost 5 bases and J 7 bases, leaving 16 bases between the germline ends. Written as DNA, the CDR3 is TGTGCCAGCAGTCCCCGACAGGGAGGTGAGCAGTACTTC. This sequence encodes CASSPRQGGEQYF.

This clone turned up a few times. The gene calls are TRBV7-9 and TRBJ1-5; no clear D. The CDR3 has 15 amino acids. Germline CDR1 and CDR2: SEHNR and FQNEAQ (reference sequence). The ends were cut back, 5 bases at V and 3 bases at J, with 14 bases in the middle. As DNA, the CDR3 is TGTGCCAGCAGCGAAGGGTCTGGCTACAATCAGCCCCAGCATTTT. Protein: CASSEGSGYNQPQHF.

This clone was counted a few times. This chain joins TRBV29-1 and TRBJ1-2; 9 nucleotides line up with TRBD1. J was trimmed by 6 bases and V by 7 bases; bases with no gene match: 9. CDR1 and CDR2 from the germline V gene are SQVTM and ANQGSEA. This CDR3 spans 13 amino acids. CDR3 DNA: TGCAGCGAAGGGAGCGGACAGGGGCATGGCTACACCTTC. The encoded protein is CSEGSGQGHGYTF.

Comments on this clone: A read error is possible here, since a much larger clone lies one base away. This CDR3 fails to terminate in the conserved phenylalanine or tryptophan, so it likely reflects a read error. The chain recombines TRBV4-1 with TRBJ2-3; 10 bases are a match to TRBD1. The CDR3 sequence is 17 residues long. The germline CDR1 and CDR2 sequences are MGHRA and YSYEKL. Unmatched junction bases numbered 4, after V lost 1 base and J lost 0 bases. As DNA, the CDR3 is TGCGCCAGCAGCCAAGGGGACAGGGGCGGTAGCACAGATACGCAGTATCTT. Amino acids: CASSQGDRGGSTDTQYL.

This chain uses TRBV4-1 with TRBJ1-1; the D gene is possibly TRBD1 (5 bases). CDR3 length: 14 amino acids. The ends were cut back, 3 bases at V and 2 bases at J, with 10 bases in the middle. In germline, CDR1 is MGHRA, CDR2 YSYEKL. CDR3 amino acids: CASSHGRENTEAFF. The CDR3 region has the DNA TGCGCCAGCAGCCACGGCAGGGAAAACACTGAAGCTTTCTTT.

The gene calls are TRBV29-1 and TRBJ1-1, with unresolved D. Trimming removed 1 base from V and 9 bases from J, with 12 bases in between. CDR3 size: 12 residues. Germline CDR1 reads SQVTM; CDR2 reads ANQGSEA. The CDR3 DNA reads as TGCAGCGTTGAAGCTACCGGGGTTCAAGCTTTCTTT. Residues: CSVEATGVQAFF.

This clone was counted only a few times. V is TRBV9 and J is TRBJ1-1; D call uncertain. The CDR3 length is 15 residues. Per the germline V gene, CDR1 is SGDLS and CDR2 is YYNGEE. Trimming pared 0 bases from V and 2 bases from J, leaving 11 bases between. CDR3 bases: TGTGCCAGCAGCGTAGAAGGCAGGCCAAACACTGAAGCTTTCTTT. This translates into CASSVEGRPNTEAFF.

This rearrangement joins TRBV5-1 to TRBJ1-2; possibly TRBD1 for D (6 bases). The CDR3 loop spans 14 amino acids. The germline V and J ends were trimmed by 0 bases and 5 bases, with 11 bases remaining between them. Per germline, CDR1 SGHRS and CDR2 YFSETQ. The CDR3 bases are TGCGCCAGCAGCTTGGACAGGGTTGGGTATGGCTACACCTTC. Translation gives CASSLDRVGYGYTF.

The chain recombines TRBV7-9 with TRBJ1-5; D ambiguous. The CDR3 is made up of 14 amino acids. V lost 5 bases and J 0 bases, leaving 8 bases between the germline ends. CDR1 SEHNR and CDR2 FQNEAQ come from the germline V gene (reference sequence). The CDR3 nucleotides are TGTGCCAGCAGCCAACAGAATAGCAATCAGCCCCAGCATTTT. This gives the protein CASSQQNSNQPQHF. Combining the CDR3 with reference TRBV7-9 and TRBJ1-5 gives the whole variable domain DTGVSQNPRHKITKRGQNVTFRCDPISEHNRLYWYRQTLGQGPEFLTYFQNEAQLEKSRLLSDRFSAERPKGSFSTLEIQRTEQGDSAMYLCASSQQNSNQPQHFGDGTRLSIL.

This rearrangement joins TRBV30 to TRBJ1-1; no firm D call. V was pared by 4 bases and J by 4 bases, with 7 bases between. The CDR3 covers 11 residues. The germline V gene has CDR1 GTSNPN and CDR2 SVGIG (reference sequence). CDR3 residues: CAWIGRTEAFF. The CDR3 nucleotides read TGTGCCTGGATTGGACGCACTGAAGCTTTCTTT.

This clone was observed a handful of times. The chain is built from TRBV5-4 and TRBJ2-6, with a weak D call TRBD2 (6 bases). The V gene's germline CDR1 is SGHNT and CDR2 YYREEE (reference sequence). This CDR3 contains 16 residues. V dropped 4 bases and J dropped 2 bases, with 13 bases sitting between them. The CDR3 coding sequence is TGTGCCAGCAGCGCGAGGACGGGGGCTGGGGCCAACGTCCTGACTTTC. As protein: CASSARTGAGANVLTF.

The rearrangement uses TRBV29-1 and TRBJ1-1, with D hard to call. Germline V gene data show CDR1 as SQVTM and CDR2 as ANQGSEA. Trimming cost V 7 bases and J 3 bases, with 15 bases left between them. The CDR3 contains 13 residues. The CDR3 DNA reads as TGCAGCGCCCTAGAGGGTTGGGACACTGAAGCTTTCTTT. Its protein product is CSALEGWDTEAFF.